The next 18 T cell receptor beta chains were all read from a single sample in a study of blood T cell repertoires in COVID-19. Using immunoSEQ multiplex PCR, the repertoire was profiled, and TCRdb retains in-frame clones only, with some absent. This sample has about 150,000 clones, with approximately 85% found just once. What was sequenced was peripheral blood. The receptors shown here come from a man in his sixties with COVID-19, enrolled during active disease.

This chain joins TRBV28 and TRBJ2-3; D not resolved. There are 10 residues in the CDR3. The ends were cut back, 4 bases at V and 11 bases at J, with 7 bases in the middle. Per the germline V gene, CDR1 is MDHEN and CDR2 is SYDVKM. DNA for the CDR3: TGTGCCAGCAGTTCCACGGTGCAGTATTTT. Translation gives CASSSTVQYF.

This chain joins TRBV4-3 and TRBJ1-2; D is unclear. The CDR3 covers 15 residues. Per the germline V gene, CDR1 is LGHNA and CDR2 is YSLEER. Deletions cut 3 bases from V and 6 bases from J, with 17 bases between. CDR3 amino acids: CASSQDFIRQDGYTF. The CDR3 nucleotides read TGCGCCAGCAGCCAGGACTTTATAAGGCAGGATGGCTACACCTTC.

This clone was picked up one time. The chain carries TRBV6-6 and TRBJ1-5, with D possibly being TRBD1 (5 bases). V was pared by 7 bases and J by 11 bases, with 27 bases between. The length of the CDR3 is 16 residues. Germline assignment: CDR1 MNHNY and CDR2 SVGAGI (reference sequence). In nucleotides, the CDR3 is TGTGCCAGCACCCTGGCCCGGCAGGGTGGCCAGGCGGCCCAGCATTTT. It encodes CASTLARQGGQAAQHF.

The chain combines TRBV7-9 with TRBJ1-2; 8 nucleotides align to TRBD1. There are 14 residues in the CDR3. Trimming at V came to 7 bases and at J to 2 bases, leaving 6 bases not matched to a gene. Germline V gene sequence: CDR1 SEHNR, CDR2 FQNEAQ (reference sequence). The CDR3 loop reads CASTLTGVNYGYTF. In DNA, the CDR3 is TGTGCCAGCACCCTGACAGGGGTAAACTATGGCTACACCTTC.

J is TRBJ1-1 and V is TRBV6-5; D ambiguous. V lost 8 bases to trimming and J lost 1 base, with 11 bases between them. The CDR3 consists of 13 residues. CDR1 and CDR2 (germline): MNHEY, SVGAGI. CDR3 protein: CASLRGGNTEAFF. The CDR3 DNA reads TGTGCCAGCCTGCGGGGAGGGAACACTGAAGCTTTCTTT.

CDR3: CASATGLAGTGELFF. DNA for the CDR3: TGTGCCAGCGCAACGGGGCTAGCGGGCACCGGGGAGCTGTTTTTT. The V gene is TRBV11-3, the J gene TRBJ2-2, with 8 bases matching TRBD2. V was pared by 8 bases and J by 4 bases, with 9 bases of the junction left unmatched. The CDR3 is made up of 15 amino acids. CDR1 is SGHNT, CDR2 YENEEA, per germline.

This clone was found a few times. The chain combines TRBV29-1 with TRBJ1-1; tentative D call: TRBD1 (5 bases). V shed 7 bases and J shed 3 bases, with 12 bases lying between them. CDR1 is SQVTM, CDR2 ANQGSEA, per germline. The CDR3 consists of 12 residues. DNA for the CDR3: TGCAGCGCGACACCGGGGGACACTGAAGCTTTCTTT. Protein sequence: CSATPGDTEAFF. The variable domain in full, completed from reference TRBV29-1 and TRBJ1-1, reads SAVISQKPSRDICQRGTSLTIQCQVDSQVTMMFWYRQQPGQSLTLIATANQGSEATYESGFVIDKFPISRPNLTFSTLTVSNMSPEDSSIYLCSATPGDTEAFFGQGTRLTVV.

Concerning this clone itself: One end of the junction is discordant with germline, which a read error may explain. V is TRBV7-7 and J is TRBJ2-3; TRBD2 might be the D (6 bases). Germline CDR1 is SSHAT and CDR2 is FNYEAQ (reference sequence). This CDR3 is 14 amino acids long. This CDR3 is CASSRTGVTDTQYF. CDR3 sequence (DNA): TGTGCTAGCAGCCGGACGGGAGTCACAGATACGCAGTATTTT. Looking up the rest from reference TRBV7-7 and TRBJ2-3 gives the full variable domain: GAGVSQSPRYKVTKRGQDVTLRCDPISSHATLYWYQQALGQGPEFLTYFNYEAQPDKSGLPSDRFSAERPEGSISTLTIQRTEQRDSAMYRCASSRTGVTDTQYFGPGTRLTVL.

V usage is TRBV6-1 and J usage is TRBJ2-5; a weak D match, TRBD2 (6 bases). CDR3 size: 17 residues. CDR1 is MNHNS, CDR2 SASEGT, per germline. Trimming removed 1 base from V and 3 bases from J, with 18 bases in between. The CDR3 DNA sequence: TGTGCCAGCAGTGAAGAAGAACGGGAGAGAGGGGAAGAGACCCAGTACTTC. Protein product: CASSEEERERGEETQYF.

Written as DNA, the CDR3 is TGTGCCAGCAGTTCACACAGGGTTTTTACTCAGCCCCAGCATTTT. It codes for CASSSHRVFTQPQHF. The V and J genes are TRBV6-2 or TRBV6-3 and TRBJ1-5; maybe TRBD1 (6 bases). Germline V gene lookup returns CDR1 MNHEY and CDR2 SVGEGT. The CDR3 loop spans 15 amino acids. V was clipped by 4 bases and J by 6 bases, with 16 bases between them.

The V call is TRBV30, the J call TRBJ1-3; D call uncertain. The V and J ends lost 2 bases and 4 bases respectively, with 6 bases between them. The germline CDR1 and CDR2 sequences are GTSNPN and SVGIG (reference sequence). The CDR3 sequence is 12 residues long. The CDR3 protein is CAWSLLGNTIYF. As DNA, the CDR3 is TGTGCCTGGAGTTTGTTAGGAAACACCATATATTTT.

The gene calls are TRBV19 and TRBJ1-4, with D perhaps TRBD1 (6 bases). V lost 6 bases and J lost 8, with 16 bases in between. The germline gives CDR1 LNHDA, CDR2 SQIVND (reference sequence). This CDR3 is 14 amino acids long. The CDR3 here is CASSPEGGQEKLFF. The CDR3 DNA is TGTGCCAGTAGCCCGGAGGGGGGGCAAGAAAAACTGTTTTTT.

The genes are TRBV5-8 and TRBJ1-3; D ambiguous. The CDR3 runs to 16 residues. Trimming took off 1 base at V and 0 bases at J, with 11 bases between the two ends. Germline V gene data show CDR1 as SGHTS and CDR2 as YDEGEE. CDR3: CASSLQRWNSGNTIYF. CDR3 nucleotide sequence: TGTGCCAGCAGCTTGCAGCGTTGGAACTCTGGAAACACCATATATTTT.

V gene TRBV7-2 combines with J gene TRBJ1-5, with a weak D call TRBD1 (5 bases). Trimming cost V 1 base and J 1 base, with 14 bases left between them. This CDR3 has 17 residues. Germline values: CDR1 SGHTA, CDR2 FQGNSA. CDR3 sequence: CASSLVFDRGSNQPQHF. The DNA of the CDR3 is TGTGCCAGCAGCTTAGTGTTTGATAGGGGCAGCAATCAGCCCCAGCATTTT.

The rearrangement uses TRBV6-5 and TRBJ2-5; D remains unclear. Trimming took off 5 bases at V and 2 bases at J, with 12 bases between the two ends. The CDR3 has 14 amino acids. The germline V gene has CDR1 MNHEY and CDR2 SVGAGI. DNA of the CDR3: TGTGCCAGCAGTAAACTACTGGATCAAGAGACCCAGTACTTC. Its translation is CASSKLLDQETQYF.

In this sample, this clone turned up a few times. The V and J genes are TRBV9 and TRBJ1-2, with 9 bases matching TRBD1. The J segment lost 3 bases and the V segment lost 2 bases, leaving 17 bases of the junction unmatched. This CDR3 contains 19 residues. Germline values: CDR1 SGDLS, CDR2 YYNGEE. The chain's CDR3 is CASSVGTGHHSKTYYGYTF. Written as DNA, the CDR3 is TGTGCCAGCAGCGTCGGGACAGGGCACCACTCCAAAACCTACTATGGCTACACCTTC. The variable domain in full, completed from reference TRBV9 and TRBJ1-2, reads DSGVTQTPKHLITATGQRVTLRCSPRSGDLSVYWYQQSLDQGLQFLIQYYNGEERAKGNILERFSAQQFPDLHSELNLSSLELGDSALYFCASSVGTGHHSKTYYGYTFGSGTRLTVV.

The chain combines TRBV5-6 with TRBJ1-2; TRBD1 aligns across 9 bases. CDR3 length: 14 amino acids. The germline V gene has CDR1 SGHDT and CDR2 YYEEEE. V lost 4 bases and J lost 5; bases outside the gene matches: 6. The CDR3 protein is CASSPAGTGYGYTF. CDR3 nucleotides: TGTGCCAGCAGCCCAGCCGGGACAGGGTATGGCTACACCTTC. Filled out from reference TRBV5-6 and TRBJ1-2, the complete variable domain reads DAGVTQSPTHLIKTRGQQVTLRCSPKSGHDTVSWYQQALGQGPQFIFQYYEEEERQRGNFPDRFSGHQFPNYSSELNVNALLLGDSALYLCASSPAGTGYGYTFGSGTRLTVV.

In the case of this clone: This CDR3 fails to terminate in the conserved phenylalanine or tryptophan, so it likely reflects a read error. V usage is TRBV2 and J usage is TRBJ1-6; TRBD1 agrees at 7 bases. CDR1 and CDR2 (germline): SNHLY, FYNNEI. The V and J ends lost 4 bases and 5 bases, in that order; junction bases with no gene match: 2. The CDR3 is 14 residues long. The CDR3 region has the DNA TGTGCCAGCAGTGGACAGGGTAATAATTCACCCCTCCACCTT. Translating gives CASSGQGNNSPLHL.